Listed below are T cell receptor beta chains from one sample, sequenced in a study of response to subunit inactivated influenza vaccine. TCRdb re-analysed the RT-PCR reads in MiXCR, keeping a single row per CDR3 protein. The data show 800,000 to 1,000,000 distinct CDR3 sequences, 21% seen once. This specimen was PBMCs from blood, taken around 5 days after vaccination. The receptors originated from a man aged 50 or older who received an inactivated influenza vaccine. CDR3s include the opening cysteine and the closing phenylalanine or tryptophan. A D gene is named only where the DNA matches it firmly. A clone size is listed for some rows: how often the clone was seen (once, few, many), or a class if it is expanded.

D gene | clone size | J gene | V gene | CDR3 DNA | CDR3 protein
TRBD1 | many | TRBJ2-1 | TRBV14 | TGTGCCAGCAAGATAACGGACAGGGACAATGAGCAGTTCTTC | CASKITDRDNEQFF
NA | few | TRBJ2-7 | TRBV20-1 | TGCAGTGCTACTTTCCCGGCTTTGGGTAATTCCTACGAGCAGTACTTC | CSATFPALGNSYEQYF
NA | NA | TRBJ2-5 | TRBV3-1 | TGTGCCAGCAGCCAGGGCTTAGTGGGCTCGGAGACCCAGTACTTC | CASSQGLVGSETQYF
TRBD2 | NA | TRBJ2-1 | TRBV4-3 | TGCGCCAGCAGCAACGGACTAGCGGGAGGGCTTTTCAATGAGCAGTTCTTC | CASSNGLAGGLFNEQFF
NA | NA | TRBJ1-1 | TRBV12-3/TRBV12-4 | TGTGCCAGCAGTTTATACCGGGTGGAGGGAACTGAAGCTTTCTTT | CASSLYRVEGTEAFF
NA | many | TRBJ2-7 | TRBV6-6 | TGTGCCAGCAGATACGGGACCAACTACGAGCAGTACTTC | CASRYGTNYEQYF
NA | few | TRBJ2-7 | TRBV7-6 | TGTGCCAGGTCGAAATCCGAAGGGGGCGGGAGGACTTACGAGCAGTACTTC | CARSKSEGGGRTYEQYF
NA | NA | TRBJ1-2 | TRBV5-6 | TGTGCCAGGGGCCCCGGGCGGCTCTGCTATGGCTACACCTTC | CARGPGRLCYGYTF
TRBD2 | once | TRBJ2-1 | TRBV6-2/TRBV6-3 | TGTGCCAGCAGCCACGGACTAGCGGCCAATGAGCAGTTCTTC | CASSHGLAANEQFF
TRBD2 | few | TRBJ2-7 | TRBV29-1 | TGCAGCGTTGAAGCTCGGGGGGGCTACGAGCAGTACTTC | CSVEARGGYEQYF
NA | once | TRBJ1-5 | TRBV3-1 | TGTGCCAGCAGCCAATGGGGTAGTCAGCCCCAGCATTTT | CASSQWGSQPQHF
TRBD1 | NA | TRBJ2-5 | TRBV18 | TGTGCCAGCTCACCTGGGACAGCACTACAAGAGACCCAGTACTTC | CASSPGTALQETQYF
NA | NA | TRBJ2-1 | TRBV4-1 | TGCGCCAGCAGCCTCACCGGCCACGGGCCGGATGAGCAGTTCTTC | CASSLTGHGPDEQFF
NA | NA | TRBJ1-4 | TRBV5-1 | TGCGCCAGCAGCTTGGGGGTGGTGTCGTCTAATGAAAAACTGTTTTTT | CASSLGVVSSNEKLFF
NA | many | TRBJ2-3 | TRBV5-1 | TGCGCCAGCAGCTTGTTAACGGGAGCAGATACGCAGTATTTT | CASSLLTGADTQYF
TRBD2 | NA | TRBJ2-3 | TRBV4-2 | TGTGCCAGCAGCCAAGATCCCCTAGCGGGGGGGAAAGATACGCAGTATTTT | CASSQDPLAGGKDTQYF
NA | few | TRBJ2-1 | TRBV23-1 | TGCGCCAGCAGTCAAGTACAGGCGTGCGTCCCCTACAATGAGCAGTTCTTC | CASSQVQACVPYNEQFF
NA | few | TRBJ2-3 | TRBV7-9 | TGTGCCAGCAGCACCATGGACAGCACAGATACGCAGTATTTT | CASSTMDSTDTQYF
TRBD2 | few | TRBJ2-1 | TRBV6-2/TRBV6-3 | TGTGCCAGCAGTTACTCGAGCGGGGGTTCCTACAATGAGCAGTTCTTC | CASSYSSGGSYNEQFF
NA | NA | TRBJ2-7 | TRBV20-1 | TGCAGTGCTTGGACGGGGCGTTCCTACGAGCAGTACTTC | CSAWTGRSYEQYF
TRBD1 | once | TRBJ2-3 | TRBV20-1 | TGCAGTGCCCCCCAACAAACGGGACAGAGAGCGACAGATACGCAGTATTTT | CSAPQQTGQRATDTQYF
NA | NA | TRBJ2-1 | TRBV7-8 | TGTGACAGCAGCCCAGGGCCGGAAAGGGATGAGCAGTTCTTC | CDSSPGPERDEQFF
TRBD1 | many | TRBJ2-5 | TRBV7-9 | TGTGCCAGCAGCCGGGGACAGAACCAAGAGACCCAGTACTTC | CASSRGQNQETQYF
NA | few | TRBJ1-4 | TRBV11-1 | TGTGCCAGCAGCTCCAGGGGTCCGGGAGAAAAACTGTTTTTT | CASSSRGPGEKLFF
TRBD1 | few | TRBJ2-7 | TRBV29-1 | TGCAGCGTCCAAACCTGGACAGGGGTAATCGAGCAGTACTTC | CSVQTWTGVIEQYF
TRBD2 | NA | TRBJ2-7 | TRBV20-1 | TGCAGTGCTTTACTTGTCCCGCGGTGGTTAGCGGGAGGTGAATACGAGCAGTACTTC | CSALLVPRWLAGGEYEQYF
TRBD1 | many | TRBJ2-7 | TRBV6-5 | TGTGCCAGCAGTTACACAGGGGCGAGCTACGAGCAGTACTTC | CASSYTGASYEQYF
TRBD1 | few | TRBJ1-1 | TRBV15 | TGTGCCACCAGCATGAGGACAGGGGGCTCTGAAGCTTTCTTT | CATSMRTGGSEAFF
NA | few | TRBJ2-5 | TRBV12-3/TRBV12-4 | TGTGCCAGCAGTCCAGGGATAGGGGAGACCCAGTACTTC | CASSPGIGETQYF
NA | NA | TRBJ1-6 | TRBV12-3/TRBV12-4 | TGTGCCAGTCGGGAGGGGGACTCCTATAATTCACCCCTCCACTTT | CASREGDSYNSPLHF
NA | NA | TRBJ1-2 | TRBV4-1 | TGCGCCAGCAGCCAACGGGGGGATTATGGCTACACCTTC | CASSQRGDYGYTF
TRBD2 | NA | TRBJ2-7 | TRBV12-3/TRBV12-4 | TGTGCCAGCACCCCTAGCGGGAGATCGGGGTACGAGCAGTACTTC | CASTPSGRSGYEQYF
NA | NA | TRBJ2-3 | TRBV15 | TGTGCCACCAGCAGATCCGGGACTAACAGGGAGAAAGATACGCAGTATTTT | CATSRSGTNREKDTQYF
NA | few | TRBJ1-5 | TRBV6-2/TRBV6-3 | TGTGCCAGCACCAAAAAAACTTCCGGGCCCCAGCATTTT | CASTKKTSGPQHF
TRBD2 | NA | TRBJ2-1 | TRBV30 | TGTGCCTGGGCTAGCGGGGTCTACAATGAGCAGTTCTTC | CAWASGVYNEQFF
TRBD2 | NA | TRBJ2-3 | TRBV24-1 | TGTGCCACCAGTCAATCCGGCGGGAGGGGCCGAAGCACAGATACGCAGTATTTT | CATSQSGGRGRSTDTQYF
NA | few | TRBJ1-4 | TRBV29-1 | TGCAGCGCTATAGGGCTGGCTAATGAAAAACTGTTTTTT | CSAIGLANEKLFF
NA | few | TRBJ2-7 | TRBV19 | TGTGCCAGTAGTAACAGGGAGCGGTACGAGCAGTACTTC | CASSNRERYEQYF
TRBD2 | NA | TRBJ2-7 | TRBV12-3/TRBV12-4 | TGTGCCAGCAGTCAATGGGGGGGGGACCACGAGCAGTACTTC | CASSQWGGDHEQYF
TRBD2 | NA | TRBJ2-5 | TRBV20-1 | TGCAGTGCTAGATCCCCTAGCGGGAGTCTGTCCGAGACCCAGTACTTC | CSARSPSGSLSETQYF
TRBD2 | NA | TRBJ2-3 | TRBV25-1 | TGTGCCAGCAGTGTTACTAGCGGGGAGGGGACGCAGTATTTT | CASSVTSGEGTQYF
TRBD1 | few | TRBJ2-3 | TRBV20-1 | TGCAGTGCTAGAGGATGGACAGGGTCAGATACGCAGTATTTT | CSARGWTGSDTQYF
TRBD1 | few | TRBJ2-5 | TRBV20-1 | TGCAGTGCACGTGGGTTAGGGGACAGGTACCAAGAGACCCAGTACTTC | CSARGLGDRYQETQYF
NA | few | TRBJ1-3 | TRBV5-5 | TGTGCCAGCAGAGAGCAGGGAGGAGCTGGAAACACCATATATTTT | CASREQGGAGNTIYF
TRBD2 | few | TRBJ2-1 | TRBV10-3 | TGTGCCATCAGTGTAGCTAGCGGGAATGAGCAGTTCTTC | CAISVASGNEQFF
NA | many | TRBJ2-7 | TRBV29-1 | TGCAGCGTTGATTCAGGCTACGAGCAGTACTTC | CSVDSGYEQYF
TRBD2 | NA | TRBJ2-7 | TRBV6-1 | TGTGCCAGCAGACTAGCGGGAGCGGACGAGCAGTACTTC | CASRLAGADEQYF
NA | NA | TRBJ2-5 | TRBV19 | TGTGCCAGTAGCCCAGAGAAGGGCCAGAAGACCCAGTACTTC | CASSPEKGQKTQYF
TRBD2 | NA | TRBJ2-3 | TRBV3-1 | TGTGCCTTCAATCGGGGGGACCGACTAGCTAGCACAGATACGCAGTGTTTT | CAFNRGDRLASTDTQCF
NA | once | TRBJ2-7 | TRBV4-3 | TGCGCCAGCAGCCCTAGCCCGGACAAATACGAGCAGTACTTC | CASSPSPDKYEQYF
NA | NA | TRBJ1-3 | TRBV11-2 | TGTGCCAGCAGCCCGCCCGGACAGAACGTCGGGACCGCCATATATTTT | CASSPPGQNVGTAIYF
NA | NA | TRBJ2-3 | TRBV29-1 | TGCAGCGTGGACGGGAAGTATTTT | CSVDGKYF
TRBD1 | NA | TRBJ2-7 | TRBV11-2 | TGTGCCAGCAGCGGGGACAGGGGGCACGAGCAGTACTTC | CASSGDRGHEQYF
NA | few | TRBJ2-7 | TRBV11-2 | TGTGCCAGCAGCTTAGGAGTAGGCGGGGACGAGCAGTACTTC | CASSLGVGGDEQYF
NA | NA | TRBJ1-2 | TRBV19 | TGTGCCAGTTCGGGGGGCCAGGCATTATATGGCTACACCTTC | CASSGGQALYGYTF
NA | many | TRBJ1-5 | TRBV7-2 | TGTGCCAGCAGTTTTTCGGCTTATAGCAATCAGCCCCAGCATTTT | CASSFSAYSNQPQHF
TRBD2 | NA | TRBJ2-1 | TRBV24-1 | TGTGCCACCAGTGATTTACTAGCGGGAGCATCCCAGTTCTTC | CATSDLLAGASQFF
NA | many | TRBJ2-2 | TRBV12-3/TRBV12-4 | TGTGCCAGCAGTTTAATGGGACGCACCGGGGAGCTGTTTTTT | CASSLMGRTGELFF
NA | NA | TRBJ2-7 | TRBV6-1 | TGTGCCAGCAGGAACCATAAGGGGACCGAGCAGTACTTC | CASRNHKGTEQYF